Shown below are 13 T cell receptor beta chains from a single sample sequenced in a study of blood T cell repertoires in COVID-19. Some clones are missing from TCRdb's copy, which holds only in-frame ones; the method was immunoSEQ multiplex PCR. The sample lists over 250,000 clones; over 75% were seen once. The sequenced sample was PBMCs or T cells enriched from blood (not recorded which). These receptors were collected from a woman younger than 35 who had recovered from COVID-19.

This clone was detected only once. V is TRBV6-5 and J is TRBJ2-2; D gene unclear. CDR1 and CDR2 (germline): MNHEY, SVGAGI. Trimming took off 0 bases at V and 4 bases at J, with 12 bases between the two ends. The CDR3 contains 16 residues. CDR3 nucleotide sequence: TGTGCCAGCAGTTACTCGGTCACTTCTAGCACCGGGGAGCTGTTTTTT. It encodes CASSYSVTSSTGELFF.

The rearrangement links TRBV4-1 to TRBJ2-6, with D perhaps matching TRBD1 (6 bases). Trimming took off 2 bases at V and 4 bases at J, with 9 bases between the two ends. The CDR3 is 15 residues long. Per the germline V gene, CDR1 is MGHRA and CDR2 is YSYEKL. The DNA for the CDR3 is TGCGCCAGCAGCCAACCAGGGGTCGGGGCCAACGTCCTGACTTTC. Translating it yields CASSQPGVGANVLTF.

This chain connects TRBV19 to TRBJ1-1; maybe TRBD1 (5 bases). CDR1 is LNHDA and CDR2 is SQIVND in the germline V gene (reference sequence). The V gene lost 3 bases and the J gene lost 1 base, with 9 bases spanning the gap. This CDR3 is 14 amino acids long. CDR3 coding DNA: TGTGCCAGTAGTATTCGGGGGGGGAACACTGAAGCTTTCTTT. Translated: CASSIRGGNTEAFF.

The V and J genes are TRBV19 and TRBJ1-4; TRBD1 is a possible D gene (6 bases). This CDR3 has 16 amino acids. Between the trimmed V and J ends, which lost 4 bases and 4 bases, there was a span of 16 bases. Germline V gene data show CDR1 as LNHDA and CDR2 as SQIVND (reference sequence). CDR3 region: CASSTTGSRGNEKLFF. CDR3 bases: TGTGCCAGTAGTACGACAGGCTCCAGGGGTAATGAAAAACTGTTTTTT.

The rearrangement joins TRBV5-1 to TRBJ1-2; 7 bases are a match to TRBD1. The CDR3 has 13 residues. Germline V CDR1 and CDR2: SGHRS, YFSETQ. The J segment lost 4 bases and the V segment lost 4 bases, leaving 4 bases of the junction unmatched. CDR3 amino acids: CASSRDSAYGYTF. The CDR3 DNA is TGCGCCAGCAGCCGGGACAGTGCCTATGGCTACACCTTC.

The gene calls are TRBV5-1 and TRBJ2-1, with TRBD2 matching over 10 bases. CDR3 length: 19 amino acids. V trimming: 1 base; J trimming: 1 base; junction bases outside the gene matches: 11. Germline V lookup: CDR1 SGHRS, CDR2 YFSETQ. The CDR3 protein is CASSLFSSGGENSYNEQFF. The CDR3 DNA sequence: TGCGCCAGCAGCTTGTTCTCTAGCGGGGGAGAAAATTCCTACAATGAGCAGTTCTTC.

The chain recombines TRBV3-1 (or the pseudogene TRBV3-2) with TRBJ2-3, with 15 bases matching TRBD2. With 0 bases clipped from V and 0 bases from J, the junction kept 10 bases outside the gene matches. This CDR3 contains 21 residues. The V gene's germline CDR1 is LGHDT and CDR2 YNNKEL (reference sequence). DNA for the CDR3: TGTGCCAGCAGCCAAGACGGGACTAGCGGGGGGCTCCGTCAGAGCACAGATACGCAGTATTTT. It yields the protein CASSQDGTSGGLRQSTDTQYF.

This chain joins TRBV25-1 and TRBJ2-6; a possible D gene is TRBD2 (5 bases). This CDR3 spans 16 amino acids. Trimming cost V 0 bases and J 2 bases, with 8 bases left between them. CDR1 is MGHDK and CDR2 is SYGVNS in the germline V gene. In DNA form, the CDR3 reads TGTGCCAGCAGTGAATATACCGGGGCTGGGGCCAACGTCCTGACTTTC. Translated: CASSEYTGAGANVLTF.

The chain employs TRBV5-1 and TRBJ1-1, with 9 bases lining up with TRBD1. Per germline, CDR1 SGHRS and CDR2 YFSETQ. The CDR3 length is 14 residues. J was trimmed by 11 bases and V by 0 bases; bases with no gene match: 8. The CDR3 loop reads CASSLGGQGEEAFF. The DNA for the CDR3 is TGCGCCAGCAGCTTGGGGGGACAGGGAGAGGAGGCTTTCTTT.

This chain uses TRBV7-9 with TRBJ1-2; TRBD1 matches at 9 bases. V dropped 7 bases and J dropped 5; count of bases not matched to a gene: 17. Germline lookup yields CDR1 SEHNR and CDR2 FQNEAQ (reference sequence). The length of the CDR3 is 17 residues. The CDR3, as DNA: TGTGCCAGCACCGACAGGGACAGGGAGCCTCTGAGTTATGGCTACACCTTC. Residues: CASTDRDREPLSYGYTF. The entire variable domain, with the rest obtained from reference TRBV7-9 and TRBJ1-2, is as follows: DTGVSQNPRHKITKRGQNVTFRCDPISEHNRLYWYRQTLGQGPEFLTYFQNEAQLEKSRLLSDRFSAERPKGSFSTLEIQRTEQGDSAMYLCASTDRDREPLSYGYTFGSGTRLTVV.

V usage is TRBV19 and J usage is TRBJ1-6; D might be TRBD1 (6 bases). The CDR3 runs 13 residues. The V gene lost 6 bases and the J gene lost 9 bases, with 12 bases spanning the gap. In germline, CDR1 is LNHDA, CDR2 SQIVND (reference sequence). The CDR3 DNA sequence: TGTGCCAGTAGGGTCAGGGGTAGTTCACCCCTCCACTTT. Translation: CASRVRGSSPLHF.

The genes are TRBV2 and TRBJ2-3, with a weak D call TRBD2 (6 bases). Germline V CDR1 and CDR2: SNHLY, FYNNEI. Between the trimmed V and J ends, which lost 6 bases and 5 bases, there was a span of 21 bases. The CDR3 covers 16 residues. CDR3 residues: CASRSGLENLGDTQYF. The CDR3 coding sequence is TGTGCCAGCAGATCGGGACTGGAGAACTTGGGAGATACGCAGTATTTT.

The V gene is TRBV20-1, the J gene TRBJ2-7; D is ambiguous. CDR3 length: 10 residues. V was clipped by 6 bases and J by 3 bases, with 6 bases between them. CDR1 is DFQATT and CDR2 is SNEGSKA in the germline V gene (reference sequence). CDR3 loop: CSAFLYEQYF. CDR3 coding DNA: TGCAGTGCGTTTCTCTACGAGCAGTACTTC.